Following are 12 T cell receptor beta chains from one sample sequenced in a study of CD8+ T cells in alopecia areata. RNA was extracted and reverse transcribed into cDNA as the sequencing template. Measured with immunoSEQ multiplex PCR; TCRdb has only the in-frame clones, and not every one. The table lists roughly 180,000 clones, 63% of them singletons. Sequencing was performed on CD4+ T cells sorted from blood, taken at week 0. The receptors shown here come from a human donor with alopecia areata.

The rearrangement uses TRBV20-1 and TRBJ2-3; unclear D gene. From germline, CDR1 is DFQATT and CDR2 SNEGSKA (reference sequence). CDR3 length: 11 residues. V lost 3 bases, J lost 3 bases, and 4 bases lay in between. CDR3 loop: CSASQTDTQYF. CDR3 DNA sequence: TGCAGTGCTAGTCAGACAGATACGCAGTATTTT.

The rearrangement joins TRBV4-3 to TRBJ1-6, with D tentatively TRBD1 (6 bases). Germline V gene lookup returns CDR1 LGHNA and CDR2 YSLEER. Trimming shortened V by 4 bases and J by 7 bases, and 11 bases separated the two germline ends. This CDR3 is 14 amino acids long. The CDR3 DNA follows: TGCGCCAGCAGCCTCCTGGACAGCAATTCACCCCTCCACTTT. Its protein product is CASSLLDSNSPLHF.

Remarks on this clone: The same CDR3 also results from other DNA sequences found in this sample. This sequence joins TRBV29-1 and TRBJ1-1, with D tentatively TRBD1 (5 bases). The V and J ends lost 4 bases and 0 bases respectively, with 9 bases between them. The CDR3 length is 13 residues. Germline CDR1 and CDR2: SQVTM and ANQGSEA. The CDR3 here is CSVVRGMNTEAFF. CDR3 sequence (DNA): TGCAGCGTTGTCCGGGGCATGAACACTGAAGCTTTCTTT.

This clone was picked up a small number of times. Other DNA sequences in the sample encode the same CDR3. The chain is built from TRBV29-1 and TRBJ2-5, with TRBD1 identical over 7 bases. Germline-derived CDR1 and CDR2 are SQVTM and ANQGSEA. V was pared by 1 base and J by 5 bases, with 1 base of the junction left unmatched. The CDR3 covers 12 residues. The CDR3 DNA follows: TGCAGCGTTGAAGGCAGGGGGGAGACCCAGTACTTC. It translates to CSVEGRGETQYF.

This clone turned up a few times. The V call is TRBV30, the J call TRBJ1-1; no reliable D call. Trimming took 0 bases from V and 3 from J, leaving 5 bases between them. Germline CDR1 GTSNPN, CDR2 SVGIG (reference sequence). The CDR3 consists of 12 residues. For the CDR3, the DNA is TGTGCCTGGAGTGTAGGTGACACTGAAGCTTTCTTT. This codes for CAWSVGDTEAFF.

This chain links TRBV5-1 with TRBJ2-5; perhaps TRBD2 as D (5 bases). Trimming took 0 bases from V and 1 from J, leaving 19 bases between them. Germline assignment: CDR1 SGHRS and CDR2 YFSETQ. The CDR3 extends over 18 amino acids. CDR3 in DNA: TGCGCCAGCAGCTTGGCCGTGCTAGCAGGCACCTCCCAAGAGACCCAGTACTTC. This translates into CASSLAVLAGTSQETQYF.

V gene TRBV9 combines with J gene TRBJ2-5; the D is unclear. Germline lookup yields CDR1 SGDLS and CDR2 YYNGEE. This CDR3 spans 13 amino acids. With 7 bases removed from V and 5 bases from J, the gap between germline ends came to 15 bases. CDR3 coding DNA: TGTGCCAGCTCCGTTGGATTGTCGGAGACCCAGTACTTC. It specifies CASSVGLSETQYF. Based on the CDR3 plus reference TRBV9 and TRBJ2-5, the full variable domain is DSGVTQTPKHLITATGQRVTLRCSPRSGDLSVYWYQQSLDQGLQFLIQYYNGEERAKGNILERFSAQQFPDLHSELNLSSLELGDSALYFCASSVGLSETQYFGPGTRLLVL.

This chain uses TRBV30 with TRBJ2-1, with TRBD1 matching 10 bases. There are 16 residues in the CDR3. The germline V gene encodes CDR1 GTSNPN and CDR2 SVGIG (reference sequence). V was clipped by 3 bases and J by 1 base; unmatched bases: 6. The CDR3 sequence: CAWSRDRGGSYNEQFF. Here the CDR3 DNA reads TGTGCCTGGAGCCGGGACAGGGGCGGATCCTACAATGAGCAGTTCTTC.

V and J are TRBV7-2 and TRBJ2-7; TRBD2 matches at 12 bases. CDR3 size: 15 residues. With V trimmed by 4 bases and J by 2 bases, 3 bases remained unmatched. Germline CDR1 is SGHTA and CDR2 is FQGNSA. The CDR3 reads CASSSLAGGTYEQYF. The CDR3 coding sequence is TGTGCCAGCAGCTCACTAGCGGGGGGTACCTACGAGCAGTACTTC.

The chain links TRBV6-5 to TRBJ1-2, with TRBD1 identical over 9 bases. The germline V gene has CDR1 MNHEY and CDR2 SVGAGI. V shed 2 bases and J 4 bases; nucleotides not matched to a gene: 2. The CDR3 extends over 14 amino acids. This CDR3 is CASSYGDRAYGYTF. CDR3 bases: TGTGCCAGCAGTTACGGGGACAGGGCCTATGGCTACACCTTC.

This clone was detected once. The chain combines TRBV6-5 with TRBJ1-5; possibly TRBD1 for D (6 bases). V was cut by 8 bases and J by 6 bases, with 14 bases left in between. The CDR3 totals 13 residues. Per germline, CDR1 MNHEY and CDR2 SVGAGI. CDR3 residues: CASGGQVSQPQHF. CDR3 bases: TGTGCCAGCGGGGGGCAGGTCAGTCAGCCCCAGCATTTT.

The CDR3 spells CASSQYSSYNSPLHF. DNA of the CDR3: TGCGCCAGCAGCCAGTACAGCTCCTATAATTCACCCCTCCACTTT. V usage is TRBV4-3 and J usage is TRBJ1-6, with D unresolved. The CDR3 spans 15 residues. Trimming cost V 3 bases and J 0 bases, with 6 bases left between them. Germline loops: CDR1 LGHNA, CDR2 YSLEER.